The next 27 T cell receptor beta chains were all read from a single sample in a study of T cell responses to AZD1222 COVID-19 vaccine. Sequencing used immunoSEQ multiplex PCR; TCRdb keeps in-frame clones, though not all of them. Of 150,000 to 200,000 clones listed, about 92% are singletons. The material was peripheral blood, obtained 28 days after the second dose of the MenACWY control vaccine. The receptor set was obtained from an adult who received the MenACWY meningococcal vaccine as a control.

This chain connects TRBV28 to TRBJ1-4; D might be TRBD1 (6 bases). The CDR3 is 16 amino acids. Germline CDR1 and CDR2: MDHEN and SYDVKM. The V end lost 2 bases, the J end lost 3 bases, and 13 bases lay between the germline ends. Here the CDR3 reads CASSLPSRGSNEKLFF. The CDR3 bases are TGTGCCAGCAGTTTACCTTCCAGGGGATCTAATGAAAAACTGTTTTTT.

V gene TRBV28 combines with J gene TRBJ1-5; no reliable D call. Germline CDR1 and CDR2: MDHEN and SYDVKM. The V end was cut by 5 bases, the J end by 9 bases, with 11 bases between. The CDR3 runs to 12 residues. The CDR3 nucleotides read TGTGCCAGCAGTGAACCTCCCGGGCCCCAGCATTTT. Translating it yields CASSEPPGPQHF.

The chain uses TRBV6-6 and TRBJ2-5; D is tentatively TRBD1 or TRBD2 (5 bases each). V was trimmed by 5 bases and J by 1 base, leaving 11 bases between them. CDR3 length: 14 amino acids. From germline, CDR1 is MNHNY and CDR2 SVGAGI (reference sequence). The CDR3 DNA is TGTGCCAGCAGTCGCACCGGGACCCAAGAGACCCAGTACTTC. It encodes CASSRTGTQETQYF.

This chain joins TRBV11-3 and TRBJ2-1, with D tentatively TRBD1 (6 bases). Between the trimmed V and J ends, which lost 3 bases and 7 bases, there was a span of 13 bases. CDR1 and CDR2 from the germline V gene are SGHNT and YENEEA. The CDR3 length is 14 residues. This CDR3 is CASSLVAGVNEQFF. CDR3 in DNA: TGTGCCAGCAGCTTGGTTGCAGGGGTTAATGAGCAGTTCTTC.

The chain carries TRBV7-9 and TRBJ2-3; D could derive from TRBD1 or TRBD2 (5 bases each). Germline CDR1 SEHNR, CDR2 FQNEAQ (reference sequence). Trimming took off 5 bases at V and 0 bases at J, with 12 bases between the two ends. The CDR3 contains 15 residues. As DNA, the CDR3 is TGTGCCAGCAGCACCTGGGACCTGAGCACAGATACGCAGTATTTT. This codes for CASSTWDLSTDTQYF.

The chain couples TRBV7-3 to TRBJ1-1; 9 bases agree with TRBD1. Germline lookup yields CDR1 SGHTA and CDR2 FQGTGA. Losses at the gene ends were 5 bases for V and 5 bases for J; bases not matched to a gene: 6. The CDR3 is 14 amino acids. The CDR3 DNA reads as TGTGCCAGCAGCCAGGGACAGGGAGGGACTGAAGCTTTCTTT. Amino acid sequence: CASSQGQGGTEAFF.

V is TRBV5-8 and J is TRBJ2-1; 7 bases line up with TRBD1. Germline V gives CDR1 SGHTS, CDR2 YDEGEE. The CDR3 has 16 amino acids. V shed 1 base and J 2 bases; nucleotides not matched to a gene: 6. The CDR3 DNA is TGTGCCAGCAGCTTGTCCGGGACAGACCCCTACAATGAGCAGTTCTTC. Amino acid sequence: CASSLSGTDPYNEQFF.

This clone was recorded a few times. Within the sample, other DNA sequences also encode this same CDR3. The chain combines TRBV5-1 with TRBJ1-1; the D is unclear. V lost 2 bases and J lost 3, with 11 bases in between. Looked up from germline, CDR1 is SGHRS and CDR2 is YFSETQ. The CDR3 spans 14 residues. The CDR3 DNA sequence: TGCGCCAGCAGCTTATGGGGTGAGGACACTGAAGCTTTCTTT. It encodes CASSLWGEDTEAFF.

The chain joins TRBV30 to TRBJ2-1; a weak D match, TRBD1 (6 bases). This CDR3 region has 15 residues. Trimming cost V 3 bases and J 4 bases, with 16 bases left between them. Germline V gives CDR1 GTSNPN, CDR2 SVGIG (reference sequence). The DNA for the CDR3 is TGTGCCTGGAGCCCTCCGACAGGCCCATACAATGAGCAGTTCTTC. This gives the protein CAWSPPTGPYNEQFF.

This clone was recorded once. This chain's CDR3 is CATEQGSSYNEQFF. DNA for the CDR3: TGTGCCACCGAACAGGGATCCTCCTACAATGAGCAGTTCTTC. This chain links TRBV24-1 with TRBJ2-1, with a tentative D call TRBD1 (6 bases). V was shortened by 9 bases and J by 0 bases, with 11 bases between the two germline ends. CDR1 KGHDR and CDR2 SFDVKD come from the germline V gene. The CDR3 extends over 14 amino acids.

V gene TRBV21-1 combines with J gene TRBJ2-3; TRBD2 is the table's D call, not checked against the DNA. TRBV21-1 is deemed a pseudogene. The CDR3 is made up of 15 amino acids. This chain's CDR3 is CASSNSRLAADTQYF. DNA for the CDR3: TGTGCCAGCAGCAACTCTCGACTAGCTGCAGATACGCAGTATTTT.

The chain couples TRBV30 to TRBJ1-1; D gene unclear. The CDR3 runs to 13 residues. Germline V gene sequence: CDR1 GTSNPN, CDR2 SVGIG (reference sequence). Trimming stripped 4 bases from V and 1 base from J, with 10 bases between. The CDR3 DNA reads as TGTGCCTGGACCCGGGAGGGGAACACTGAAGCTTTCTTT. Protein: CAWTREGNTEAFF.

This clone was seen a single time. This CDR3 is CASSPEKGLAGELFF. In DNA form, the CDR3 reads TGTGCCAGCAGTCCGGAAAAGGGCCTGGCCGGGGAGCTGTTTTTT. The rearrangement links TRBV5-8 to TRBJ2-2; no clear D. Trimming took 5 bases from V and 6 from J, leaving 17 bases between them. Germline V lookup: CDR1 SGHTS, CDR2 YDEGEE. The CDR3 consists of 15 residues.

The V gene is TRBV28, the J gene TRBJ1-6; 8 positions match TRBD1. The V segment lost 7 bases and the J segment 9 bases; nucleotides outside the gene matches: 20. The CDR3 is 18 residues long. Germline V gene data show CDR1 as MDHEN and CDR2 as SYDVKM. The CDR3 is CASMGTGTTHFITSPLHF. The CDR3 DNA reads TGTGCCAGCATGGGGACAGGAACTACTCATTTTATAACTTCACCCCTCCACTTT.

The genes are TRBV7-9 and TRBJ2-3; possibly TRBD2 for D (6 bases). Trimming shortened V by 8 bases and J by 0 bases, and 15 bases separated the two germline ends. Germline CDR1 and CDR2: SEHNR and FQNEAQ (reference sequence). This CDR3 contains 15 residues. In DNA, the CDR3 is TGTGCCAGCGACCCCTCCCGGGAGAGCACAGATACGCAGTATTTT. This gives the protein CASDPSRESTDTQYF.

V is TRBV7-3 and J is TRBJ2-1; 13 nucleotides match TRBD2. The CDR3 is made up of 15 amino acids. Germline CDR1 and CDR2: SGHTA and FQGTGA. V lost 3 bases, J lost 5 bases, and 1 base stayed unmatched. The CDR3 is CASSFTSGRDNEQFF. The CDR3 coding sequence is TGTGCCAGCAGCTTTACTAGCGGGAGGGACAATGAGCAGTTCTTC.

The chain combines TRBV30 with TRBJ2-3, with D unclear. CDR1 and CDR2 (germline): GTSNPN, SVGIG (reference sequence). CDR3 length equals 11 residues. The ends were cut back, 3 bases at V and 6 bases at J, with 7 bases in the middle. CDR3 residues: CAWRGSDTQYF. The CDR3, as DNA: TGTGCCTGGAGGGGGTCGGATACGCAGTATTTT.

This clone was detected only once. The V gene is TRBV5-1, the J gene TRBJ2-1, with a tentative D call TRBD2 (8 bases). The CDR3 has 17 amino acids. V dropped 1 base and J dropped 7 bases, with 21 bases sitting between them. Per germline, CDR1 SGHRS and CDR2 YFSETQ. DNA for the CDR3: TGCGCCAGCAGCTTGAGGGGGCATGCGGGAGGCTATAATGAGCAGTTCTTC. Protein product: CASSLRGHAGGYNEQFF.

This clone appeared once. The chain joins TRBV11-3 to TRBJ2-1; 9 bases line up with TRBD2. The CDR3 spans 17 residues. CDR1 is SGHNT and CDR2 is YENEEA in the germline V gene. Trimming removed 1 base from V and 7 bases from J; junction bases left unmatched: 11. CDR3 nucleotide sequence: TGTGCCAGCAGCTTAGTTTTAGCGGGGGACCTCTGGAATGAGCAGTTCTTC. Protein product: CASSLVLAGDLWNEQFF.

The chain has TRBV5-1 and TRBJ2-1; TRBD2 agrees at 11 bases. The V segment lost 4 bases and the J segment 3 bases; nucleotides outside the gene matches: 3. The CDR3 sequence is 15 residues long. Germline CDR1 and CDR2: SGHRS and YFSETQ. CDR3 bases: TGCGCCAGCAGCCCGGGACTAGCGGTCTACAATGAGCAGTTCTTC. Encoded protein: CASSPGLAVYNEQFF. The full variable domain, in which reference TRBV5-1 and TRBJ2-1 provide the parts outside the CDR3, is KAGVTQTPRYLIKTRGQQVTLSCSPISGHRSVSWYQQTPGQGLQFLFEYFSETQRNKGNFPGRFSGRQFSNSRSEMNVSTLELGDSALYLCASSPGLAVYNEQFFGPGTRLTVL.

The gene calls are TRBV2 and TRBJ1-4; tentatively, D is TRBD1 (5 bases). The CDR3 has 15 amino acids. V gave up 2 bases and J gave up 12 bases, with 19 bases separating them. Germline-derived CDR1 and CDR2 are SNHLY and FYNNEI. The CDR3 DNA reads as TGTGCCAGCAGTGAAATCGGGGCTCAAGGAGGAGAACTGTTTTTT. Residues: CASSEIGAQGGELFF.

The genes are TRBV29-1 and TRBJ1-2; 7 bases match TRBD1. This CDR3 has 12 amino acids. The germline V gene has CDR1 SQVTM and CDR2 ANQGSEA. V shed 7 bases and J 7 bases; nucleotides not matched to a gene: 9. The CDR3 nucleotides are TGCAGCGGGGGGGGACAGTCCTTTGGCTACACCTTC. Translating gives CSGGGQSFGYTF.

The chain is built from TRBV6-2 or TRBV6-3 and TRBJ2-3; 10 positions agree with TRBD2. This CDR3 has 19 amino acids. With 2 bases clipped from V and 2 bases from J, the junction kept 13 bases outside the gene matches. Germline V lookup: CDR1 MNHEY, CDR2 SVGEGT. CDR3 region: CASSYGRTSGGGTTDTQYF. The CDR3 DNA reads TGTGCCAGCAGTTACGGCCGGACTAGCGGAGGAGGTACCACAGATACGCAGTATTTT.

The V and J genes are TRBV19 and TRBJ1-4, with a weak D call TRBD1 (6 bases). The CDR3 has 16 amino acids. CDR1 and CDR2 from the germline V gene are LNHDA and SQIVND (reference sequence). Trimming shortened V by 5 bases and J by 1 base, and 14 bases separated the two germline ends. The chain's CDR3 is CASSVQTGLTNEKLFF. Written as DNA, the CDR3 is TGTGCCAGTAGTGTACAAACAGGGCTAACTAATGAAAAACTGTTTTTT.

The gene calls are TRBV5-1 and TRBJ2-7, with D possibly TRBD1 on 5 matching bases. The CDR3 has 11 amino acids. CDR1 is SGHRS and CDR2 is YFSETQ in the germline V gene. V was shortened by 6 bases and J by 6 bases, with 10 bases between the two germline ends. CDR3 protein: CASNRGSEQYF. Here the CDR3 DNA reads TGCGCCAGCAATAGGGGTTCCGAGCAGTACTTC.

V and J are TRBV7-9 and TRBJ2-7; D is ambiguous. There are 13 residues in the CDR3. CDR1 is SEHNR, CDR2 FQNEAQ, per germline (reference sequence). With 8 bases removed from V and 6 bases from J, the gap between germline ends came to 17 bases. This chain's CDR3 is CASRASVGSEQYF. The CDR3 nucleotides read TGTGCCAGCCGGGCTTCCGTTGGTTCCGAGCAGTACTTC.

This chain uses TRBV11-3 with TRBJ2-1; 13 nucleotides agree with TRBD2. The V segment lost 5 bases and the J segment 7 bases; nucleotides outside the gene matches: 8. Germline V CDR1 and CDR2: SGHNT, YENEEA. The CDR3 length is 16 residues. This CDR3 is CASSTRTSGSPNEQFF. The CDR3 region has the DNA TGTGCCAGCAGCACCCGGACTAGCGGGAGCCCAAATGAGCAGTTCTTC.